This T cell receptor beta chain was sequenced in a study of early T cells in non-severe SARS-CoV-2 infection. The germline gives CDR1 SGHAT, CDR2 FQNNGV. The CDR3 sequence is 15 residues long. Trimming left V 0 bases short and J 2 bases short, with 11 bases between. TCRdb passed the 5' RACE reads through MiXCR, listing each CDR3 protein once. The sample yields more than 80,000 distinct CDR3 sequences, approximately 11% seen once. The sample comprised whole blood. The J gene is TRBJ2-7, the V gene TRBV11-2; D call uncertain. The source of this sequence is an adult who was a healthcare worker with PCR-confirmed SARS-CoV-2 infection or an uninfected control (not recorded which). The CDR3 protein is CASSLDRAWPYEQYF. CDR3 coding DNA: TGTGCCAGCAGCTTAGATCGGGCTTGGCCCTACGAGCAGTACTTC.